Listed below are T cell receptor beta chains from one sample, sequenced in a study of T cell clones after liver transplantation. Measured with immunoSEQ multiplex PCR; TCRdb has only the in-frame clones, and not every one. Seen here are 95,000 to 130,000 clones, 90% observed once, and the top ten hold roughly 0.8%. The specimen comprised CD4+ T cells from blood, sampled 12 months after liver transplant. These receptors all stem from a human patient who received a liver transplant. The graft donor may have given rise to some T cells. The CDR3 runs from the conserved cysteine through the conserved F or W. The D gene is left open where the match is weak. Rows may omit the clone size; those that give it use once, few, many or a size class.

CDR3 length	clone size	V gene	D gene	J gene	CDR3 protein	CDR3 DNA
13	-	TRBV7-2	-	TRBJ2-2	CASSTDTTGELFF	TGTGCCAGCAGCACAGACACCACCGGGGAGCTGTTTTTT
15	-	TRBV9	TRBD2	TRBJ2-1	CASSVGTRGYNEQFF	TGTGCCAGCAGCGTTGGGACTAGAGGTTACAATGAGCAGTTCTTC
15	-	TRBV28	TRBD2	TRBJ2-7	CASSLQRGIPYEQYF	TGTGCCAGCAGTTTACAGCGGGGGATACCCTACGAGCAGTACTTC
14	-	TRBV9	-	TRBJ2-7	CASSVGGLSYEQYF	TGTGCCAGCAGCGTAGGAGGTCTCTCCTACGAGCAGTACTTC
14	once	TRBV6-1	-	TRBJ1-2	CASRARAPNYGYTF	TGTGCCAGCAGGGCCAGGGCCCCTAACTATGGCTACACCTTC
15	-	TRBV2	-	TRBJ1-2	CASSYSGGGNYGYTF	TGTGCCAGCAGCTATTCGGGGGGCGGGAACTATGGCTACACCTTC
14	-	TRBV7-9	-	TRBJ1-1	CASSPKDIFTEAFF	TGTGCCAGCAGCCCGAAGGACATTTTCACTGAAGCTTTCTTT
14	-	TRBV15	TRBD2	TRBJ2-1	CATSRSGKYNEQFF	TGTGCCACCAGCAGGAGCGGGAAATACAATGAGCAGTTCTTC
17	-	TRBV29-1	TRBD2	TRBJ2-7	CSAVEAQTSGASYEQYF	TGCAGCGCCGTCGAGGCTCAAACTAGCGGGGCCTCCTACGAGCAGTACTTC
10	-	TRBV27	-	TRBJ2-3	CASSTDTQYF	TGTGCCAGCTCCACAGATACGCAGTATTTT
14	-	TRBV6-5	-	TRBJ2-1	CASSYSELEGTQFF	TGTGCCAGCAGTTACTCGGAGTTGGAGGGAACCCAGTTCTTC
15	-	TRBV27	-	TRBJ2-2	CASSLFGVNTGELFF	TGTGCCAGCAGTTTATTCGGAGTTAACACCGGGGAGCTGTTTTTT
14	-	TRBV6-1	-	TRBJ1-5	CASSDGTSNQPQHF	TGTGCCAGCAGTGACGGGACTAGCAATCAGCCCCAGCATTTT
19	-	TRBV11-2	-	TRBJ2-3	CASTTSSLAGQGRSDTQYF	TGTGCCAGCACCACCTCTTCACTAGCGGGACAGGGTCGTTCAGATACGCAGTATTTT
12	-	TRBV10-3	TRBD1	TRBJ2-7	CAISATGDEQYF	TGTGCCATCAGTGCGACAGGGGACGAGCAGTACTTC
15	-	TRBV15	-	TRBJ2-7	CATSRDRGSERGQYF	TGTGCCACCAGCAGAGATCGGGGATCGGAACGGGGGCAGTACTTC
13	once	TRBV29-1	-	TRBJ2-2	CSAVLTLTGELFF	TGCAGCGCTGTACTGACCCTTACCGGGGAGCTGTTTTTT
18	-	TRBV7-9	TRBD2	TRBJ2-4	CASSLRLAGGLAKNIQYF	TGTGCCAGCAGCTTGAGACTAGCGGGAGGCCTAGCCAAAAACATTCAGTACTTC
16	once	TRBV7-9	-	TRBJ2-7	CASSGLQGTPTYEQYF	TGTGCCAGCAGCGGTTTGCAGGGCACTCCTACCTACGAGCAGTACTTC
17	-	TRBV6-1	-	TRBJ2-3	CASSARLSRVSTDTQYF	TGTGCCAGCAGTGCACGCCTCTCCAGGGTCAGCACAGATACGCAGTATTTT
15	-	TRBV10-3	TRBD1	TRBJ2-7	CAISGPGQGSREQYF	TGTGCCATCAGTGGCCCCGGACAGGGCTCCCGCGAGCAGTACTTC
13	-	TRBV6-5	-	TRBJ1-5	CASSSIPNQPQHF	TGTGCCAGCAGTTCCATCCCGAATCAGCCCCAGCATTTT
14	-	TRBV7-2	-	TRBJ2-7	CASSLSAGSYEQYF	TGTGCCAGCAGCTTATCTGCGGGGTCCTACGAGCAGTACTTC
12	-	TRBV28	TRBD1	TRBJ2-7	CAGQGITGEQYF	TGTGCCGGACAGGGGATTACAGGCGAGCAGTACTTC
16	once	TRBV5-6	TRBD1	TRBJ2-7	CASSSFSDRFNYEQYF	TGTGCCAGCAGCTCCTTTTCGGACAGGTTTAATTACGAGCAGTACTTC
12	-	TRBV6-5	-	TRBJ2-7	CASTLPPNEQYF	TGTGCCAGCACCCTCCCCCCCAACGAGCAGTACTTC
15	-	TRBV2	TRBD1	TRBJ1-1	CASTRQGVMYTEAFF	TGTGCCAGCACTCGACAGGGGGTGATGTACACTGAAGCTTTCTTT
15	-	TRBV5-6	-	TRBJ1-4	CASSFWGRGEEKLFF	TGTGCCAGCAGCTTTTGGGGGCGAGGGGAAGAAAAACTGTTTTTT
16	-	TRBV5-1	TRBD2	TRBJ2-3	CASSLAGRAGTDTQYF	TGCGCCAGCAGCTTGGCCGGGAGGGCCGGAACAGATACGCAGTATTTT
16	-	TRBV7-2	TRBD2	TRBJ2-3	CASSLGSTSGTDTQYF	TGTGCCAGCAGCTTAGGGAGCACTAGCGGGACAGATACGCAGTATTTT
14	-	TRBV30	-	TRBJ1-5	CAWSQNTGFQPQHF	TGTGCCTGGAGTCAAAATACAGGGTTTCAGCCCCAGCATTTT
13	once	TRBV11-3	-	TRBJ1-1	CASSQQGRTEAFF	TGTGCCAGCAGCCAGCAGGGGCGGACTGAAGCTTTCTTT
14	-	TRBV30	-	TRBJ2-7	CAWSVGSGPYEQYF	TGTGCCTGGAGTGTTGGTAGCGGCCCCTACGAGCAGTACTTC
15	-	TRBV4-3	-	TRBJ2-3	CASSQGDRAPDTQYF	TGCGCCAGCAGCCAAGGGGACCGGGCACCAGATACGCAGTATTTT